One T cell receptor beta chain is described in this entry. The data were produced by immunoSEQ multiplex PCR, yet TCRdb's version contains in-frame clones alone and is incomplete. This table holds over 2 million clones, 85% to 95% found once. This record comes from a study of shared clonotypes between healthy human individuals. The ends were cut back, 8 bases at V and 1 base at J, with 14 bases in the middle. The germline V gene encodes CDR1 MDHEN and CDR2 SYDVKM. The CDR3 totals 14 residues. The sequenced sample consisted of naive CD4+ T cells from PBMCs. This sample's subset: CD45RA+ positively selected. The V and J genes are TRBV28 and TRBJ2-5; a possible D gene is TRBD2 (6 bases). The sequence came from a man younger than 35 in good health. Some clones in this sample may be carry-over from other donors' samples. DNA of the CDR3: TGTGCCAGCGGGACTCCCCGGGGCCAAGAGACCCAGTACTTC. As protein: CASGTPRGQETQYF.